These 20 T cell receptor beta chains came from one sample sequenced in a study of tumour-infiltrating T cells in Burkitt lymphoma. Sequencing used immunoSEQ multiplex PCR; TCRdb keeps in-frame clones, though not all of them. In the table there are about 50,000 clones, roughly 30% of which are singletons. Source material: tumor tissue. Every receptor here comes from a human donor with Burkitt lymphoma.

This clone came up a few times. The chain links TRBV7-2 to TRBJ1-3; perhaps TRBD1 as D (6 bases). Trimming pared 5 bases from V and 4 bases from J, leaving 15 bases between. The CDR3 sequence is 15 residues long. Germline lookup yields CDR1 SGHTA and CDR2 FQGNSA. The CDR3 is CASSSRGGAGNTIYF. The CDR3 region has the DNA TGTGCCAGCAGCAGCAGGGGAGGAGCCGGAAACACCATATATTTT.

This clone was observed a handful of times. The chain couples TRBV2 to TRBJ1-5, with unresolved D. Trimming cost V 4 bases and J 0 bases, with 7 bases left between them. Per the germline V gene, CDR1 is SNHLY and CDR2 is FYNNEI. This CDR3 has 14 residues. The CDR3: CASSGSYSNQPQHF. CDR3 nucleotide sequence: TGTGCCAGCAGTGGAAGCTATAGCAATCAGCCCCAGCATTTT. The full variable domain, its missing parts supplied by reference TRBV2 and TRBJ1-5, is EPEVTQTPSHQVTQMGQEVILRCVPISNHLYFYWYRQILGQKVEFLVSFYNNEISEKSEIFDDQFSVERPDGSNFTLKIRSTKLEDSAMYFCASSGSYSNQPQHFGDGTRLSIL.

This clone was detected once. The genes are TRBV19 and TRBJ2-7; maybe TRBD1 (5 bases). V lost 5 bases to trimming and J lost 3 bases, with 29 bases between them. Per germline, CDR1 LNHDA and CDR2 SQIVND (reference sequence). This CDR3 is 19 amino acids long. The CDR3 is CASSPHPWGRGRVSYEQYF. The CDR3 region has the DNA TGTGCCAGTAGTCCACACCCTTGGGGTCGTGGCAGGGTAAGCTACGAGCAGTACTTC. The full variable domain, rest sourced from reference TRBV19 and TRBJ2-7, is DGGITQSPKYLFRKEGQNVTLSCEQNLNHDAMYWYRQDPGQGLRLIYYSQIVNDFQKGDIAEGYSVSREKKESFPLTVTSAQKNPTAFYLCASSPHPWGRGRVSYEQYFGPGTRLTVT.

The chain carries TRBV29-1 and TRBJ1-1, with 7 bases aligning to TRBD1. Germline trimming cut 4 bases from V and 7 bases from J; bases unmatched to any gene: 9. There are 13 residues in the CDR3. Germline V gene data show CDR1 as SQVTM and CDR2 as ANQGSEA. The CDR3 here is CSVAKTGMGEAFF. The CDR3 DNA is TGCAGCGTTGCAAAGACAGGGATGGGTGAAGCTTTCTTT.

For the CDR3, the DNA is TGCAGTGCCCATGAGCAGTTCTTC. This sequence encodes CSAHEQFF. V is TRBV20-1 and J is TRBJ2-1, with no clear D. Trimming cost V 6 bases and J 8 bases, with 2 bases left between them. This CDR3 has 8 amino acids. Per germline, CDR1 DFQATT and CDR2 SNEGSKA (reference sequence).

The V and J genes are TRBV29-1 and TRBJ1-2, with a possible D match to TRBD1 (6 bases). The germline V gene encodes CDR1 SQVTM and CDR2 ANQGSEA. CDR3 size: 13 residues. V was clipped by 1 base and J by 4 bases, with 10 bases between them. CDR3 DNA sequence: TGCAGCGTTGAAGCGGGGGCTCGCTATGGCTACACCTTC. Amino acid sequence: CSVEAGARYGYTF.

The chain couples TRBV5-1 to TRBJ2-1, with 7 bases identical to TRBD1. This CDR3 contains 14 residues. CDR1 is SGHRS and CDR2 is YFSETQ in the germline V gene. The trim removed 5 bases at V and 7 bases at J, leaving 9 bases unmatched. The CDR3 is CASRPHTGANEQFF. The CDR3 DNA reads TGCGCCAGCAGGCCCCATACAGGGGCTAATGAGCAGTTCTTC.

The rearrangement joins TRBV10-2 to TRBJ1-5; TRBD1 matches at 8 bases. The V gene end was trimmed by 3 bases and the J gene end by 9 bases; junction bases not matched to a gene: 13. The CDR3 spans 16 residues. CDR1 is WSHSY and CDR2 is SAAADI in the germline V gene. This CDR3 reads CASSDQGARSYVPQHF. The CDR3 coding sequence is TGCGCCAGCAGTGACCAGGGGGCTCGTTCATACGTGCCCCAGCATTTT.

V gene TRBV28 combines with J gene TRBJ1-2, with 8 bases that match TRBD1. The V and J ends lost 2 bases and 7 bases, in that order; junction bases with no gene match: 9. The length of the CDR3 is 15 residues. CDR1 and CDR2 from the germline V gene are MDHEN and SYDVKM. CDR3 nucleotide sequence: TGTGCCAGCAGTTTACTCCCGCAGGGGGCTGTTGGCTACACCTTC. Protein product: CASSLLPQGAVGYTF.

V gene TRBV9 combines with J gene TRBJ1-3, with D tentatively TRBD1 (5 bases). V was trimmed by 0 bases and J by 4 bases, leaving 8 bases between them. The length of the CDR3 is 14 residues. Germline-derived CDR1 and CDR2 are SGDLS and YYNGEE. The CDR3 loop is CASSVGGYGNTIYF. The CDR3 nucleotides are TGTGCCAGCAGCGTAGGGGGGTACGGAAACACCATATATTTT.

CDR3: CAIRVSGGLNEQFF. The CDR3 nucleotides read TGTGCCATCAGGGTTTCGGGGGGATTGAATGAGCAGTTCTTC. The chain recombines TRBV10-3 with TRBJ2-1; 7 bases fit TRBD2. The J segment lost 7 bases and the V segment lost 6 bases, leaving 9 bases of the junction unmatched. From germline, CDR1 is ENHRY and CDR2 SYGVKD. The length of the CDR3 is 14 residues.

This rearrangement joins TRBV6-5 to TRBJ2-7; 7 nucleotides match TRBD1. After removal of 8 bases from V and 0 bases from J, the junction contained 7 bases not matched to a gene. In germline, CDR1 is MNHEY, CDR2 SVGAGI. The CDR3 runs 14 residues. The CDR3 nucleotides read TGTGCCAGCGCTAACAGGGGTGGCTCCTACGAGCAGTACTTC. This translates into CASANRGGSYEQYF.

In this sample, this clone turned up a few times. The gene calls are TRBV4-3 and TRBJ1-6; D is uncertain. The length of the CDR3 is 13 residues. The ends were cut back, 0 bases at V and 7 bases at J, with 4 bases in the middle. CDR1 is LGHNA, CDR2 YSLEER, per germline. The CDR3 DNA reads as TGCGCCAGCAGCCAAGATACAAATTCACCCCTCCACTTT. It is translated as CASSQDTNSPLHF.

The chain employs TRBV5-1 and TRBJ1-4; D gene unclear. Deletions cut 6 bases from V and 3 bases from J, with 18 bases between. The CDR3 extends over 16 amino acids. The germline V gene has CDR1 SGHRS and CDR2 YFSETQ. The CDR3 nucleotides read TGCGCCAGCACACAATACCCAGGCCTCCCTAATGAAAAACTGTTTTTT. Translation: CASTQYPGLPNEKLFF.

J is TRBJ2-2 and V is TRBV30, with D uncertain. With 2 bases removed from V and 6 bases from J, the gap between germline ends came to 4 bases. The CDR3 extends over 11 amino acids. Germline values: CDR1 GTSNPN, CDR2 SVGIG (reference sequence). DNA for the CDR3: TGTGCCTGGAGTCGATCCGGGGAGCTGTTTTTT. Amino acids: CAWSRSGELFF.

V gene TRBV7-6 combines with J gene TRBJ1-2, with TRBD1 matching 8 bases. Germline V gene sequence: CDR1 SGHVS, CDR2 FNYEAQ. J lost 6 bases, V lost 5 bases, and 5 bases had no gene match. CDR3 length equals 13 residues. CDR3 residues: CASSRSGGDGYTF. CDR3 sequence (DNA): TGTGCCAGCAGCCGGTCAGGGGGCGATGGCTACACCTTC.

V gene TRBV18 combines with J gene TRBJ2-3; maybe TRBD2 (5 bases). Trimming left V 4 bases short and J 4 bases short, with 15 bases between. There are 15 residues in the CDR3. Germline CDR1 KGHSH, CDR2 LQKENI. The CDR3 reads CASSQNGVSADTQYF. The CDR3 nucleotides are TGTGCCAGCTCACAAAACGGGGTGAGCGCAGATACGCAGTATTTT.

A few counts support this clone. V gene TRBV15 combines with J gene TRBJ2-2, with 7 bases identical to TRBD1. Germline CDR1 reads LNHNV; CDR2 reads YYDKDF (reference sequence). Trimming took 5 bases from V and 6 from J; bases not matched to a gene: 9. The CDR3 totals 15 residues. In DNA, the CDR3 is TGTGCCACCAGCGGTAGGGAACAGGGGCCCGGGGAGCTGTTTTTT. The encoded protein is CATSGREQGPGELFF.

The rearrangement links TRBV11-2 to TRBJ2-7; a possible D gene is TRBD1 (5 bases). V dropped 3 bases and J dropped 6 bases, with 21 bases sitting between them. This CDR3 is 16 amino acids long. The V gene's germline CDR1 is SGHAT and CDR2 FQNNGV. The CDR3 DNA is TGTGCCAGCAGCTTTTTACAGACAGCTATTGGCGGCGAGCAGTACTTC. This gives the protein CASSFLQTAIGGEQYF.

Only a few counts were recorded for this clone. This chain links TRBV11-1 with TRBJ1-1; no firm D call. The germline V gene encodes CDR1 SGHAT and CDR2 FQDESV (reference sequence). The CDR3 runs 13 residues. The V and J ends lost 8 bases and 1 base respectively, with 11 bases between them. The CDR3 DNA sequence: TGTGCCAGCGGTCAAATGCGGAACACTGAAGCTTTCTTT. Protein: CASGQMRNTEAFF.